Below, 18 T cell receptor beta chains from the same sample are listed, as sequenced in a study of shared clonotypes between healthy human individuals. Only in-frame clones appear in the TCRdb table, and some are missing; sequencing was by immunoSEQ multiplex PCR. The sample shows around 1.1 million clones, approximately 80% of them seen only once. Sample: memory CD4+ T cells from PBMCs. Subset noted: CD45RA-negative fraction. These TCRs come from a man aged 18 to 35 in good health. Some clones in this sample may be carry-over from other donors' samples.

This chain links TRBV7-3 with TRBJ2-2, with D tentatively TRBD2 (6 bases). Germline V gives CDR1 SGHTA, CDR2 FQGTGA. The CDR3 has 16 amino acids. Trimming shortened V by 6 bases and J by 2 bases, and 16 bases separated the two germline ends. The CDR3 spells CASSPVGGANTGELFF. CDR3 nucleotide sequence: TGTGCCAGCAGTCCCGTCGGCGGGGCAAACACCGGGGAGCTGTTTTTT.

The chain joins TRBV28 to TRBJ1-4; D unresolved. Germline V gene data show CDR1 as MDHEN and CDR2 as SYDVKM. The CDR3 is 14 amino acids. The V and J ends lost 0 bases and 7 bases respectively, with 9 bases between them. The CDR3 sequence is CASSLWDIGEKLFF. In DNA form, the CDR3 reads TGTGCCAGCAGTTTATGGGATATAGGTGAAAAACTGTTTTTT.

The V gene is TRBV6-1, the J gene TRBJ2-5, with 9 bases matching TRBD1. Per germline, CDR1 MNHNS and CDR2 SASEGT. The ends lost 7 bases at V and 4 bases at J; junction bases unmatched: 4. The CDR3 has 13 amino acids. The CDR3 DNA follows: TGTGCCAGCAAGTCGGGACAGGGAGAGACCCAGTACTTC. As protein: CASKSGQGETQYF.

The chain is built from TRBV11-2 and TRBJ2-7, with D perhaps TRBD1 (6 bases). This CDR3 spans 16 amino acids. Germline values: CDR1 SGHAT, CDR2 FQNNGV. The germline V and J ends were trimmed by 4 bases and 3 bases, with 19 bases remaining between them. The CDR3 coding sequence is TGTGCCAGCAGCTCTCCCCTGGGGGCCCGGTACTACGAGCAGTACTTC. It specifies CASSSPLGARYYEQYF.

A remark on this clone: Other nucleotide sequences from this sample produce the same CDR3. The chain recombines TRBV7-2 with TRBJ2-7, with 10 bases that match TRBD1. J lost 4 bases, V lost 3 bases, and 3 bases had no gene match. The CDR3 length is 14 residues. Germline CDR1 is SGHTA and CDR2 is FQGNSA. CDR3 DNA sequence: TGTGCCAGCAGCTTTGGACAGGGGGGGTACGAGCAGTACTTC. Translated: CASSFGQGGYEQYF.

The V call is TRBV30, the J call TRBJ2-7; D not certain. The CDR3 covers 12 residues. Germline V lookup: CDR1 GTSNPN, CDR2 SVGIG (reference sequence). V lost 4 bases, J lost 6 bases, and 13 bases lay in between. The CDR3 sequence is CAWIRPGREQYF. CDR3 coding DNA: TGTGCCTGGATCCGGCCAGGCCGCGAGCAGTACTTC.

V is TRBV5-1 and J is TRBJ1-6, with D maybe TRBD1 (5 bases). The CDR3 consists of 15 residues. The ends were cut back, 0 bases at V and 4 bases at J, with 8 bases in the middle. Per germline, CDR1 SGHRS and CDR2 YFSETQ. The CDR3 loop is CASSLGQIYNSPLHF. The CDR3 DNA sequence: TGCGCCAGCAGCTTGGGACAGATTTATAATTCACCCCTCCACTTT.

The J gene is TRBJ1-1, the V gene TRBV6-1; D not certain. The CDR3 totals 15 residues. V lost 8 bases and J lost 3, with 19 bases in between. Per the germline V gene, CDR1 is MNHNS and CDR2 is SASEGT. In DNA form, the CDR3 reads TGTGCCAGCCGTCCCCGTATTTATATGGACACTGAAGCTTTCTTT. This codes for CASRPRIYMDTEAFF.

This clone appeared once. V gene TRBV15 combines with J gene TRBJ2-5; 7 nucleotides align to TRBD1. Per germline, CDR1 LNHNV and CDR2 YYDKDF (reference sequence). Germline trimming cut 0 bases from V and 7 bases from J; bases unmatched to any gene: 8. The CDR3 sequence is 15 residues long. CDR3 coding DNA: TGTGCCACCAGCAGAGATAGTGGGACAGTCGGGACCCAGTACTTC. Protein: CATSRDSGTVGTQYF.

J is TRBJ1-2 and V is TRBV10-3; TRBD1 aligns across 12 bases. This CDR3 region has 17 residues. Germline CDR1 is ENHRY and CDR2 is SYGVKD. The V segment lost 0 bases and the J segment 2 bases; nucleotides outside the gene matches: 4. CDR3 residues: CAISESEGQGANYGYTF. Written as DNA, the CDR3 is TGTGCCATCAGTGAGTCTGAGGGACAGGGGGCCAACTATGGCTACACCTTC.

This clone was seen only once. V usage is TRBV9 and J usage is TRBJ1-4; D might be TRBD1 (5 bases). CDR3 length equals 15 residues. Deletions cut 3 bases from V and 5 bases from J, with 14 bases between. CDR1 is SGDLS and CDR2 is YYNGEE in the germline V gene. In nucleotides, the CDR3 is TGTGCCAGCAGCGCCTTGGGACGGGGGAATGAAAAACTGTTTTTT. It encodes CASSALGRGNEKLFF.

The chain uses TRBV28 and TRBJ1-2; D may be TRBD1 (6 bases). V gave up 5 bases and J gave up 8 bases, with 15 bases separating them. Germline CDR1 and CDR2: MDHEN and SYDVKM. The CDR3 extends over 13 amino acids. The DNA of the CDR3 is TGTGCCAGCAGTCTGACAGGAGTGAGAGGCTACACCTTC. Encoded protein: CASSLTGVRGYTF.

This clone was detected only a few times. Other nucleotide sequences in the sample specify the same CDR3. In DNA form, the CDR3 reads TGTGCCAGCAGCCTGTACGAGCAGTACTTC. It yields the protein CASSLYEQYF. The chain links TRBV5-8 to TRBJ2-7; D unresolved. The CDR3 runs to 10 residues. Trimming took off 4 bases at V and 4 bases at J, with 3 bases between the two ends. Germline loops: CDR1 SGHTS, CDR2 YDEGEE.

A few counts support this clone. The chain uses TRBV7-9 and TRBJ1-1; no definite D call. Germline V gives CDR1 SEHNR, CDR2 FQNEAQ (reference sequence). Between the trimmed V and J ends, which lost 6 bases and 10 bases, there was a span of 9 bases. This CDR3 contains 10 residues. This CDR3 reads CASSPAAAFF. For the CDR3, the DNA is TGTGCCAGCAGTCCGGCCGCAGCTTTCTTT. Combining the CDR3 with reference TRBV7-9 and TRBJ1-1 gives the whole variable domain DTGVSQNPRHKITKRGQNVTFRCDPISEHNRLYWYRQTLGQGPEFLTYFQNEAQLEKSRLLSDRFSAERPKGSFSTLEIQRTEQGDSAMYLCASSPAAAFFGQGTRLTVV.

The rearrangement uses TRBV30 and TRBJ2-7, with 12 bases identical to TRBD1. The CDR3 length is 15 residues. Germline CDR1 and CDR2: GTSNPN and SVGIG (reference sequence). With V trimmed by 4 bases and J by 6 bases, 10 bases remained unmatched. DNA of the CDR3: TGTGCCTGGATCACTCCCCGGGACAGGGGGCGCGAGCAGTACTTC. It encodes CAWITPRDRGREQYF.

This clone was observed a single time. CDR3 coding DNA: TGTGCCAGCAGCCCCGGGACTGCCTCCTACAATGAGCAGTTCTTC. It is translated as CASSPGTASYNEQFF. The chain carries TRBV9 and TRBJ2-1; weak D call: TRBD2 (6 bases). CDR3 length: 15 residues. V was clipped by 4 bases and J by 0 bases, with 11 bases between them. The germline gives CDR1 SGDLS, CDR2 YYNGEE.

This chain joins TRBV5-1 and TRBJ2-7, with 7 bases lining up with TRBD2. CDR1 is SGHRS and CDR2 is YFSETQ in the germline V gene. The trim removed 4 bases at V and 5 bases at J, leaving 9 bases unmatched. This CDR3 is 14 amino acids long. The CDR3 is CASSPQPSGHEQYF. CDR3 in DNA: TGCGCCAGCAGCCCACAGCCTAGCGGCCACGAGCAGTACTTC. Variable domain in full (rest from reference TRBV5-1 and TRBJ2-7): KAGVTQTPRYLIKTRGQQVTLSCSPISGHRSVSWYQQTPGQGLQFLFEYFSETQRNKGNFPGRFSGRQFSNSRSEMNVSTLELGDSALYLCASSPQPSGHEQYFGPGTRLTVT.

V gene TRBV28 combines with J gene TRBJ1-3; D perhaps matches TRBD1 (5 bases). The CDR3 is 16 residues long. V was trimmed by 5 bases and J by 0 bases, leaving 14 bases between them. Per the germline V gene, CDR1 is MDHEN and CDR2 is SYDVKM. CDR3 loop: CASSGPGLASGNTIYF. The CDR3 DNA reads TGTGCCAGCAGTGGGCCGGGACTGGCCTCTGGAAACACCATATATTTT.